The rows below give T cell receptor beta chains drawn from one sample of a study of regulatory T cells in long-lasting Graves disease. MiXCR, run by TCRdb on the multiplex PCR reads, gives a single entry per CDR3 protein. Here the sample spans 530,000 or so distinct CDR3 sequences, about 13% being singletons. The same data also contributed to another study, on T cells in Graves' hyperthyroidism and ophthalmopathy.

The sequencing used peripheral blood mononuclear cells (PBMCs), collected at new diagnosis, from a patient treated with antithyroid drugs. These receptors all stem from a man between 25 and 39 years old with Graves disease. Both conserved end residues are part of each CDR3. Fields, in order: clone size, D gene, J gene, CDR3 length, V gene, CDR3 DNA, CDR3 protein. A D gene is named only where the DNA matches it firmly. Only part of the rows carry a size: once, few, many, or a class if the clone is expanded.

clone_size: many
d_call: -
j_call: TRBJ2-5
cdr3_length: 13
v_call: TRBV5-1
cdr3_nt: TGCGCCAGCAGCTTGGAGGCAGCGGAGACCCAGTACTTC
cdr3_aa: CASSLEAAETQYF

clone_size: -
d_call: -
j_call: TRBJ1-4
cdr3_length: 16
v_call: TRBV19
cdr3_nt: TGTGCCAGTAGTATGTGGTCTCGGACAATCAATGAAAAACTGTTTTTT
cdr3_aa: CASSMWSRTINEKLFF

clone_size: -
d_call: TRBD2
j_call: TRBJ2-1
cdr3_length: 16
v_call: TRBV20-1
cdr3_nt: TGCAGTGCCCCCCCCAGGGCGGGGGGCTCCTACAATAAGCAGTTCTTC
cdr3_aa: CSAPPRAGGSYNKQFF

clone_size: many
d_call: -
j_call: TRBJ1-1
cdr3_length: 13
v_call: TRBV30
cdr3_nt: TGTGCCTGGAGTGTACCAACTTCGGGGCCAGCTTTCTTT
cdr3_aa: CAWSVPTSGPAFF

clone_size: -
d_call: -
j_call: TRBJ1-6
cdr3_length: 18
v_call: TRBV18
cdr3_nt: TGTGCCAGCTCACCAGGGCAGGGAAAAAGCTCCTATAATTCACCCCTCCACTTT
cdr3_aa: CASSPGQGKSSYNSPLHF

clone_size: many
d_call: -
j_call: TRBJ2-7
cdr3_length: 13
v_call: TRBV9
cdr3_nt: TGTGCCAGCAGCGTGGGGAATAGCTACGAGCAGTACTTC
cdr3_aa: CASSVGNSYEQYF

clone_size: -
d_call: -
j_call: TRBJ2-1
cdr3_length: 13
v_call: TRBV10-3
cdr3_nt: TGTGCCATCAGTGAATTCCCAGTCAATGAGCAGTTCTTC
cdr3_aa: CAISEFPVNEQFF

clone_size: few
d_call: -
j_call: TRBJ1-6
cdr3_length: 16
v_call: TRBV15
cdr3_nt: TGTGCCACCAGCAGGGACACCAGCTCCTATAATTCACCCCTCCACTTT
cdr3_aa: CATSRDTSSYNSPLHF

clone_size: -
d_call: -
j_call: TRBJ1-6
cdr3_length: 13
v_call: TRBV5-1
cdr3_nt: TGCGCCAGCAGCTTGGCAGAGAATTCACCCCTCCACTTT
cdr3_aa: CASSLAENSPLHF

clone_size: -
d_call: TRBD1
j_call: TRBJ2-2
cdr3_length: 17
v_call: TRBV5-1
cdr3_nt: TGCGCCAGCAGCTTAAATGACAGGGGGCGGGACACCGGGGAGCTGTTTTTT
cdr3_aa: CASSLNDRGRDTGELFF

clone_size: -
d_call: -
j_call: TRBJ2-7
cdr3_length: 15
v_call: TRBV6-9
cdr3_nt: TGTGCCAGCAGTGATTCGGGGAGCCATCCCTACGAGCAGTACTTC
cdr3_aa: CASSDSGSHPYEQYF

clone_size: many
d_call: -
j_call: TRBJ1-6
cdr3_length: 11
v_call: TRBV2
cdr3_nt: TGTGCCAGCAGCCCCTCCTCCACCCTCCACTTT
cdr3_aa: CASSPSSTLHF

clone_size: many
d_call: -
j_call: TRBJ2-5
cdr3_length: 14
v_call: TRBV27
cdr3_nt: TGTGCCAGCAGCCGCGGACAGTTCCAAGAGACCCAGTACTTC
cdr3_aa: CASSRGQFQETQYF

clone_size: many
d_call: -
j_call: TRBJ2-5
cdr3_length: 15
v_call: TRBV27
cdr3_nt: TGTGCCAGCAGTTTATCGCCCCAAGAGTGGGAGACCCAGTACTTC
cdr3_aa: CASSLSPQEWETQYF

clone_size: many
d_call: TRBD1
j_call: TRBJ1-1
cdr3_length: 14
v_call: TRBV29-1
cdr3_nt: TGCAGCGTTGAGAAGGACAGGGTGAACACTGAAGCTTTCTTT
cdr3_aa: CSVEKDRVNTEAFF

clone_size: -
d_call: -
j_call: TRBJ2-3
cdr3_length: 15
v_call: TRBV20-1
cdr3_nt: TGCAGTGCTAGAGTGGGGAGGTTTAGCACAGATACGCAGTATTTT
cdr3_aa: CSARVGRFSTDTQYF

clone_size: -
d_call: -
j_call: TRBJ1-1
cdr3_length: 14
v_call: TRBV27
cdr3_nt: TGTGCCAGCAGTTACCAGGGCCTGAACACTGAAGCTTTCTTT
cdr3_aa: CASSYQGLNTEAFF

clone_size: few
d_call: -
j_call: TRBJ1-2
cdr3_length: 17
v_call: TRBV24-1
cdr3_nt: TGTGCCACCAGTGACCCCACTTCCCGGGGACCCGCCTATGGCTACACCTTC
cdr3_aa: CATSDPTSRGPAYGYTF

clone_size: few
d_call: -
j_call: TRBJ2-5
cdr3_length: 11
v_call: TRBV29-1
cdr3_nt: TGCAGCGTCCGAGGGGGAGAGACCCAGTACTTC
cdr3_aa: CSVRGGETQYF

clone_size: many
d_call: TRBD1
j_call: TRBJ2-2
cdr3_length: 17
v_call: TRBV5-1
cdr3_nt: TGCGCCAGCAGGGGGGACAGGGGGTCAACGAACACCGGGGAGCTGTTTTTT
cdr3_aa: CASRGDRGSTNTGELFF

clone_size: many
d_call: TRBD2
j_call: TRBJ2-3
cdr3_length: 17
v_call: TRBV27
cdr3_nt: TGTGCCAGCAGTTTGGGACTAGCGGGGAAGCGCACAGATACGCAGTATTTT
cdr3_aa: CASSLGLAGKRTDTQYF

clone_size: few
d_call: TRBD2
j_call: TRBJ2-2
cdr3_length: 15
v_call: TRBV19
cdr3_nt: TGTGCCAGTAGTCCTCTAGCGGGGGACACCGGGGAGCTGTTTTTT
cdr3_aa: CASSPLAGDTGELFF

clone_size: few
d_call: TRBD1
j_call: TRBJ2-2
cdr3_length: 15
v_call: TRBV7-9
cdr3_nt: TGTGCCAGCAGCCCTCCGACAGGGTACGCCGGGGAGCTGTTTTTT
cdr3_aa: CASSPPTGYAGELFF

clone_size: many
d_call: TRBD1
j_call: TRBJ2-1
cdr3_length: 15
v_call: TRBV11-2
cdr3_nt: TGTGCCAGCAGCTTAGAAGGGACAGGATATGGCGAGCAGTTCTTC
cdr3_aa: CASSLEGTGYGEQFF

clone_size: few
d_call: -
j_call: TRBJ2-6
cdr3_length: 18
v_call: TRBV4-1
cdr3_nt: TGCGCCAGCAGCCAAGGATACAGCTTTAGCTCTGGGGCCAACGTCCTGACTTTC
cdr3_aa: CASSQGYSFSSGANVLTF

clone_size: many
d_call: TRBD1
j_call: TRBJ1-5
cdr3_length: 13
v_call: TRBV20-1
cdr3_nt: TGCAGTGCTACAGGGGGGGCTAATCAGCCCCAGCATTTT
cdr3_aa: CSATGGANQPQHF

clone_size: -
d_call: TRBD1
j_call: TRBJ2-7
cdr3_length: 18
v_call: TRBV5-1
cdr3_nt: TGCGCCAGCAGCTCCCTCGCCAACACAGGGGTGCTTGCCAACGAGCAGTACTTC
cdr3_aa: CASSSLANTGVLANEQYF